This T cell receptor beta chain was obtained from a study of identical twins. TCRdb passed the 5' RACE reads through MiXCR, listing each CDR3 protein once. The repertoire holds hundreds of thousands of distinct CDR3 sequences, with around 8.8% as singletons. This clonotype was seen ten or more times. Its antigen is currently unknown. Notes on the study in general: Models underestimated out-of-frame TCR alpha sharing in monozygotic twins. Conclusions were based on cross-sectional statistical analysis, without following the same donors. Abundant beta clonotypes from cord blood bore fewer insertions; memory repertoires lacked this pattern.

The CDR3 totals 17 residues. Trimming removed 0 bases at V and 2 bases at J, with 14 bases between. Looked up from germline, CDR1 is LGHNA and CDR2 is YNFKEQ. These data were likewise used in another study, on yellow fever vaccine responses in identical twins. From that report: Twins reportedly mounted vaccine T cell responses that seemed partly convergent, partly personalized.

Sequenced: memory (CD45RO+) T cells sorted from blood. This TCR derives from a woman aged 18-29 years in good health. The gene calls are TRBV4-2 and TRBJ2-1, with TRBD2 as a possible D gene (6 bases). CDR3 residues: CASSQEMAGQPYNEQFF. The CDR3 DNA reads TGTGCCAGCAGCCAAGAGATGGCGGGGCAACCCTACAATGAGCAGTTCTTC.